The next 8 T cell receptor beta chains were all read from a single sample in a study of shared clonotypes between healthy human individuals. Using immunoSEQ multiplex PCR, the repertoire was profiled, and TCRdb retains in-frame clones only, with some absent. The table has 950,000 to 1,100,000 clones, 70% to 80% seen once; the top ten hold roughly 1.5%. Sample: memory CD4+ T cells sorted from blood. Stated subset: CD45RA-negative fraction. These receptors originate from a man younger than 30 in good health.

This clone was counted a single time. The rearrangement joins TRBV6-1 to TRBJ1-5; 8 positions match TRBD1. The V gene's germline CDR1 is MNHNS and CDR2 SASEGT. Trimming took 5 bases from V and 2 from J; bases not matched to a gene: 2. CDR3 length: 14 residues. The CDR3 here is CASSQTGGNQPQHF. In DNA form, the CDR3 reads TGTGCCAGCAGTCAGACAGGGGGCAATCAGCCCCAGCATTTT.

The chain employs TRBV19 and TRBJ2-5, with D perhaps given as TRBD1 or TRBD2 (5 bases each). Trimming shortened V by 5 bases and J by 5 bases, and 21 bases separated the two germline ends. Germline V gene sequence: CDR1 LNHDA, CDR2 SQIVND (reference sequence). The CDR3 length is 16 residues. The CDR3 bases are TGTGCCAGTAGTCCTGGGGCGATAGGGACCGGGGAGACCCAGTACTTC. Translation gives CASSPGAIGTGETQYF. Filled out from reference TRBV19 and TRBJ2-5, the complete variable domain reads DGGITQSPKYLFRKEGQNVTLSCEQNLNHDAMYWYRQDPGQGLRLIYYSQIVNDFQKGDIAEGYSVSREKKESFPLTVTSAQKNPTAFYLCASSPGAIGTGETQYFGPGTRLLVL.

The rearrangement uses TRBV28 and TRBJ2-2, with D unclear. Germline values: CDR1 MDHEN, CDR2 SYDVKM. Trimming pared 8 bases from V and 4 bases from J, leaving 11 bases between. The CDR3 is made up of 13 amino acids. The CDR3 sequence: CASPSPGTGELFF. In DNA, the CDR3 is TGTGCCAGCCCCTCGCCTGGCACCGGGGAGCTGTTTTTT.

CDR3 loop: CASSFSALGANVLTF. The DNA of the CDR3 is TGTGCCAGCAGTTTCTCCGCGCTGGGGGCCAACGTCCTGACTTTC. The chain combines TRBV27 with TRBJ2-6; D is uncertain. Germline V gene lookup returns CDR1 MNHEY and CDR2 SMNVEV (reference sequence). This CDR3 is built from 15 residues. V dropped 3 bases and J dropped 4 bases, with 10 bases sitting between them. The full variable domain, rest sourced from reference TRBV27 and TRBJ2-6, is EAQVTQNPRYLITVTGKKLTVTCSQNMNHEYMSWYRQDPGLGLRQIYYSMNVEVTDKGDVPEGYKVSRKEKRNFPLILESPSPNQTSLYFCASSFSALGANVLTFGAGSRLTVL.

This sequence joins TRBV5-1 and TRBJ2-3; TRBD2 matches at 9 bases. The V and J ends lost 0 bases and 6 bases, in that order; junction bases with no gene match: 5. Germline V gives CDR1 SGHRS, CDR2 YFSETQ. The CDR3 is 15 amino acids. The CDR3 loop reads CASSLGPSGEDTQYF. CDR3 nucleotides: TGCGCCAGCAGCTTGGGGCCTAGCGGGGAGGATACGCAGTATTTT.

The chain joins TRBV6-5 to TRBJ2-7; possible D gene TRBD2, 6 bases. The CDR3 is 13 residues long. V gave up 6 bases and J gave up 7 bases, with 16 bases separating them. Germline CDR1 reads MNHEY; CDR2 reads SVGAGI. CDR3 sequence: CASSRERGREQYF. The DNA of the CDR3 is TGTGCCAGCAGCCGGGAGAGAGGAAGGGAGCAGTACTTC.

This clone has a handful of counts. In nucleotides, the CDR3 is TGTGCCAGCAGCTTAGATACGGTCTGGGGGAGCTCCTACGAGCAGTACTTC. Translated: CASSLDTVWGSSYEQYF. V usage is TRBV7-6 and J usage is TRBJ2-7; D possibly uses TRBD1 or TRBD2 (5 bases each). The CDR3 has 17 amino acids. Germline V gene sequence: CDR1 SGHVS, CDR2 FNYEAQ. The V end lost 1 base, the J end lost 0 bases, and 16 bases lay between the germline ends.

Concerning this clone: A much larger clone differs from this one at a single base, so this may be a read error. V usage is TRBV11-1 and J usage is TRBJ2-7, with a possible D match to TRBD2 (6 bases). The germline gives CDR1 SGHAT, CDR2 FQDESV (reference sequence). The CDR3 contains 13 residues. The ends were cut back, 1 base at V and 3 bases at J, with 7 bases in the middle. The CDR3 sequence: CASSLGLDYEQYF. In DNA, the CDR3 is TGTGCCAGCAGCTTAGGACTAGACTACGAGCAGTACTTC.